These 20 T cell receptor beta chains were sequenced from one sample in a study of T-cell reconstitution after alpha-beta-depleted transplantation in children. The library targeted TCRbeta and was prepared with unique molecular identifiers. From the PCR reads, TCRdb called clonotypes with MiXCR, one entry per CDR3 protein. The table includes fewer than 700,000 distinct CDR3 sequences, 23% detected once. Here the sequenced sample was PBMCs, mostly from graft donor cells, taken 360 days after TCRalphabeta/CD19-depleted stem cell transplant. The source of these receptors is a boy younger than two who had a stem cell transplant for acute myeloid leukemia, so the T cells may come from the graft donor.

There are many counts of this clonotype. The chain employs TRBV5-6 and TRBJ2-7; weak D call: TRBD1 (6 bases). V was trimmed by 1 base and J by 0 bases, leaving 11 bases between them. The CDR3 has 15 amino acids. Germline V gene sequence: CDR1 SGHDT, CDR2 YYEEEE. The CDR3 sequence: CASSLNLDSSYEQYF. CDR3 DNA: TGTGCCAGCAGCTTGAATCTGGACAGCTCCTACGAGCAGTACTTC.

This clonotype was picked up many times. The chain employs TRBV4-3 and TRBJ2-2; D remains ambiguous. V was cut by 1 base and J by 3 bases, with 15 bases left in between. Germline V gene lookup returns CDR1 LGHNA and CDR2 YSLEER. The CDR3 runs to 17 residues. CDR3: CASSQASFHTYTGELFF. The CDR3 DNA is TGCGCCAGCAGCCAAGCTTCGTTTCATACATACACCGGGGAGCTGTTTTTT.

Only a few counts were recorded for this clonotype. The V and J genes are TRBV10-3 and TRBJ2-1; TRBD2 agrees at 13 bases. V trimming: 7 bases; J trimming: 7 bases; junction bases outside the gene matches: 10. Germline CDR1 is ENHRY and CDR2 is SYGVKD. The CDR3 has 16 amino acids. CDR3 sequence reads: CAITEELAGGLNEQFF. CDR3 sequence (DNA): TGTGCCATCACCGAAGAACTAGCGGGGGGGCTGAATGAGCAGTTCTTC.

The chain recombines TRBV7-8 with TRBJ2-1, with TRBD1 matching over 7 bases. Germline values: CDR1 SGHVS, CDR2 FQNEAQ. V shed 4 bases, J shed 12 bases, and the junction held 6 bases outside the gene matches. CDR3 length: 12 residues. CDR3 amino acids: CASSSRRDRQFF. The CDR3 coding sequence is TGTGCCAGCAGCTCCCGCCGGGACAGGCAGTTCTTC.

The V gene is TRBV4-3, the J gene TRBJ1-1; possibly TRBD1 for D (6 bases). This CDR3 has 16 residues. Germline V gene sequence: CDR1 LGHNA, CDR2 YSLEER. V shed 7 bases and J shed 1 base, with 19 bases lying between them. Here the CDR3 reads CASTPDTGFRNTEAFF. In DNA form, the CDR3 reads TGCGCCAGCACCCCAGATACAGGGTTTCGGAACACTGAAGCTTTCTTT.

This clonotype was detected many times. The gene calls are TRBV20-1 and TRBJ2-1; a possible D gene is TRBD1 (6 bases). CDR1 and CDR2 (germline): DFQATT, SNEGSKA (reference sequence). V was trimmed by 8 bases and J by 2 bases, leaving 13 bases between them. This CDR3 is 13 amino acids long. CDR3 sequence: CSTSRGTYNEQFF. The CDR3 nucleotides read TGCAGTACCAGCAGGGGCACCTACAATGAGCAGTTCTTC.

This clonotype was picked up many times. The chain links TRBV20-1 to TRBJ2-3, with D unclear. The CDR3 loop spans 13 amino acids. The germline V gene has CDR1 DFQATT and CDR2 SNEGSKA (reference sequence). Trimming cost V 3 bases and J 4 bases, with 11 bases left between them. The CDR3 sequence: CSASKNSADTQYF. The CDR3 nucleotides read TGCAGTGCTAGTAAGAATTCGGCAGATACGCAGTATTTT.

This clonotype was seen ten or more times. The J gene is TRBJ2-1, the V gene TRBV29-1, with 12 bases that match TRBD1. Trimming removed 1 base from V and 8 bases from J; junction bases left unmatched: 3. The CDR3 spans 14 residues. CDR1 and CDR2 (germline): SQVTM, ANQGSEA. The CDR3 reads CSVEAGQGADEQFF. In DNA, the CDR3 is TGCAGCGTTGAAGCGGGACAGGGGGCCGATGAGCAGTTCTTC.

This clonotype was picked up a small number of times. The chain employs TRBV29-1 and TRBJ2-5; 7 bases line up with TRBD1. V trimming: 7 bases; J trimming: 6 bases; junction bases outside the gene matches: 11. Germline CDR1 and CDR2: SQVTM and ANQGSEA. CDR3 length: 13 residues. The CDR3 nucleotides are TGCAGCGACTGGACGACAGGGTCCAAGACCCAGTACTTC. Translated, it gives CSDWTTGSKTQYF.

In this sample, this clonotype turned up a few times. The chain is built from TRBV14 and TRBJ1-1; D may be TRBD1 (5 bases). This CDR3 comprises 14 residues. Trimming cost V 2 bases and J 6 bases, with 13 bases left between them. Germline V gene sequence: CDR1 SGHDN, CDR2 FVKESK. The CDR3 nucleotides are TGTGCCAGCAGCCAAATCACAGGTAGCGCTGAAGCTTTCTTT. Translated, it gives CASSQITGSAEAFF. Drawing the rest from reference TRBV14 and TRBJ1-1, the complete variable domain is EAGVTQFPSHSVIEKGQTVTLRCDPISGHDNLYWYRRVMGKEIKFLLHFVKESKQDESGMPNNRFLAERTGGTYSTLKVQPAELEDSGVYFCASSQITGSAEAFFGQGTRLTVV.

The genes are TRBV6-1 and TRBJ2-7; D call uncertain. Trimming left V 4 bases short and J 4 bases short, with 8 bases between. From germline, CDR1 is MNHNS and CDR2 SASEGT. The CDR3 is 12 residues long. The CDR3 nucleotides read TGTGCCAGCAGTGCCTCCGGTTACGAGCAGTACGTC. Translated, it gives CASSASGYEQYV.

This clonotype was counted many times. The chain recombines TRBV7-9 with TRBJ2-1, with TRBD1 identical over 7 bases. Trimming removed 2 bases from V and 1 base from J; junction bases left unmatched: 5. Per germline, CDR1 SEHNR and CDR2 FQNEAQ (reference sequence). The CDR3 totals 16 residues. The CDR3 nucleotides are TGTGCCAGCAGCTTAAATCCAGGGGGTTCCTACAATGAGCAGTTCTTC. Its protein product is CASSLNPGGSYNEQFF.

This clonotype was counted at least ten times. CDR3 region: CASSPDDRDAARELFF. CDR3 bases: TGCGCCAGCAGCCCAGACGACCGGGACGCGGCCCGGGAGCTGTTTTTT. The genes are TRBV5-1 and TRBJ2-2, with D tentatively TRBD1 or TRBD2 (5 bases each). Trimming took off 4 bases at V and 9 bases at J, with 22 bases between the two ends. Germline CDR1 is SGHRS and CDR2 is YFSETQ. The CDR3 consists of 16 residues. The variable domain in full, completed from reference TRBV5-1 and TRBJ2-2, reads KAGVTQTPRYLIKTRGQQVTLSCSPISGHRSVSWYQQTPGQGLQFLFEYFSETQRNKGNFPGRFSGRQFSNSRSEMNVSTLELGDSALYLCASSPDDRDAARELFFGEGSRLTVL.

This clonotype was seen at least ten times. The chain is built from TRBV10-1 and TRBJ2-3; D gene ambiguous. CDR3 size: 13 residues. The V gene lost 2 bases and the J gene lost 4 bases, with 7 bases spanning the gap. Germline V lookup: CDR1 WNHNN, CDR2 SYGVQD (reference sequence). This CDR3 reads CASSEVYADTQYF. In DNA, the CDR3 is TGCGCCAGCAGTGAGGTCTATGCAGATACGCAGTATTTT.

This clonotype was seen many times. The CDR3 sequence: CATKISSTDTQYF. The DNA of the CDR3 is TGCGCCACCAAAATTTCCAGCACAGATACGCAGTATTTT. The V and J genes are TRBV5-1 and TRBJ2-3; D unclear. From germline, CDR1 is SGHRS and CDR2 YFSETQ. This CDR3 has 13 amino acids. Deletions cut 9 bases from V and 0 bases from J, with 11 bases between.

The chain links TRBV7-9 to TRBJ2-5, with 7 positions matching TRBD1. J was trimmed by 3 bases and V by 5 bases; bases with no gene match: 12. CDR1 is SEHNR and CDR2 is FQNEAQ in the germline V gene (reference sequence). The CDR3 is made up of 16 amino acids. CDR3 in DNA: TGTGCCAGCAGCGTATTGCCGGGACAGCAAAAAGAGACCCAGTACTTC. Its translation is CASSVLPGQQKETQYF.

At least ten counts were recorded for this clonotype. V usage is TRBV12-3 or TRBV12-4 and J usage is TRBJ2-3, with D maybe TRBD1 (8 bases). This CDR3 has 20 amino acids. Trimming removed 3 bases at V and 0 bases at J, with 25 bases between. This CDR3 reads CASSFLGGWQGATSTDTQYF. The CDR3 DNA sequence: TGTGCCAGCAGTTTCCTCGGGGGGTGGCAGGGGGCCACTAGCACAGATACGCAGTATTTT.

This clonotype was seen ten or more times. The chain recombines TRBV6-5 with TRBJ2-1; D not resolved. Germline CDR1 and CDR2: MNHEY and SVGAGI. The CDR3 has 14 residues. Trimming removed 0 bases from V and 5 bases from J, with 8 bases in between. CDR3 sequence reads: CASSYSDGNNEQFF. DNA for the CDR3: TGTGCCAGCAGTTACTCGGACGGAAACAATGAGCAGTTCTTC.

This clonotype was detected only a few times. The chain has TRBV10-3 and TRBJ1-1; D not certain. The V and J ends lost 7 bases and 0 bases respectively, with 6 bases between them. The germline gives CDR1 ENHRY, CDR2 SYGVKD. CDR3 length: 12 amino acids. The CDR3 nucleotides read TGTGCCATCAAAGGGCTGAACACTGAAGCTTTCTTT. Protein sequence: CAIKGLNTEAFF.

This sequence joins TRBV5-1 and TRBJ2-4; D is possibly TRBD2 (5 bases). Looked up from germline, CDR1 is SGHRS and CDR2 is YFSETQ. The CDR3 runs to 16 residues. Trimming left V 5 bases short and J 0 bases short, with 15 bases between. CDR3 sequence (DNA): TGCGCCAGCAGAGATGAGCGGCTCTTAGCCAAAAACATTCAGTACTTC. It yields the protein CASRDERLLAKNIQYF.